These 4 T cell receptor beta chains share one sample of origin, sequenced in a study of blood T cell repertoires in COVID-19 (dated by TCRdb to the early 2020s). Library method: the immunoSEQ multiplex PCR assay. Drawn from immuneACCESS, this table holds only the in-frame rearrangements with V and J called that TCRdb kept. Clones are partly lost; checked studies trace under half to an unresolved V gene and leave the rest unexplained. Present in this sample are 300,000 to 350,000 clones, around nine tenths of which were seen just once. The ten largest clones add up to about 0.94% of the sample. Sample: PBMCs or T cells enriched from blood (not recorded which). The receptors shown here come from a woman younger than 45 who had been exposed to COVID-19.

This chain links TRBV5-4 with TRBJ1-2, with 9 bases fitting TRBD1. V lost 2 bases and J lost 2; bases outside the gene matches: 1. The CDR3 covers 14 residues. Germline V CDR1 and CDR2: SGHNT, YYREEE (reference sequence). The CDR3 region is CASSFGTGNYGYTF. The CDR3 DNA is TGTGCCAGCAGCTTTGGGACAGGGAACTATGGCTACACCTTC.

This clone has only one observation. The chain employs TRBV28 and TRBJ2-7; D perhaps matches TRBD2 (6 bases). Between the trimmed V and J ends, which lost 1 base and 4 bases, there was a span of 11 bases. Per the germline V gene, CDR1 is MDHEN and CDR2 is SYDVKM. The CDR3 spans 14 residues. The CDR3 loop is CASSLYIGGYEQYF. CDR3 nucleotides: TGTGCCAGCAGTTTATACATTGGGGGGTACGAGCAGTACTTC.

To note about this clone: Additional DNA sequences in this sample encode the identical CDR3. The V and J genes are TRBV28 and TRBJ2-1; 8 bases are a match to TRBD2. V shed 6 bases and J 3 bases; nucleotides not matched to a gene: 1. This CDR3 region has 13 residues. Per the germline V gene, CDR1 is MDHEN and CDR2 is SYDVKM. Written as DNA, the CDR3 is TGTGCCAGCAGCCTAGCGGGCTACAATGAGCAGTTCTTC. Its translation is CASSLAGYNEQFF.

This clone was recorded only once. The chain recombines TRBV6-5 with TRBJ2-4, with 8 bases identical to TRBD2. CDR3 length equals 13 residues. Trimming cost V 6 bases and J 9 bases; bases outside gene matches: 7. Per the germline V gene, CDR1 is MNHEY and CDR2 is SVGAGI. CDR3 sequence: CASREGLVGIQYF. The CDR3 nucleotides read TGTGCCAGCAGGGAGGGACTAGTAGGCATTCAGTACTTC.